This is a list of T cell receptor beta chains from one sample in a study of blood T cell repertoires in COVID-19. TCRdb keeps only in-frame clones here, not all; method: immunoSEQ multiplex PCR. Of under 80,000 clones listed, approximately 90% were seen once; the top ten hold around 6.7%. Sequenced sample: peripheral blood. These TCRs come from a woman of 80 years or more with active COVID-19. Each CDR3 is given with its conserved first and last residue. A D gene is named only where the DNA matches it firmly. Not all rows give a size; the values are once, few, many and, for expanded clones, a class.

d_gene: .; v_gene: TRBV2; j_gene: TRBJ1-6; abundance: .; CDR3aa: CASSRDTYNSPLHF; CDR3nt: TGTGCCAGCAGCCGGGACACCTATAATTCACCCCTCCACTTT
d_gene: TRBD1; v_gene: TRBV15; j_gene: TRBJ2-2; abundance: .; CDR3aa: CATSRDRGQGAGELFF; CDR3nt: TGTGCCACCAGCAGAGATAGGGGACAGGGTGCCGGGGAGCTGTTTTTT
d_gene: .; v_gene: TRBV3-1/TRBV3-2; j_gene: TRBJ2-1; abundance: .; CDR3aa: CASSQEQDLNEQFF; CDR3nt: TGTGCCAGCAGCCAAGAACAGGACCTCAATGAGCAGTTCTTC
d_gene: TRBD2; v_gene: TRBV29-1; j_gene: TRBJ2-1; abundance: .; CDR3aa: CSANRGLGLAGGTGNEQFF; CDR3nt: TGCAGCGCAAACAGGGGGCTTGGACTAGCGGGAGGGACGGGCAATGAGCAGTTCTTC
d_gene: TRBD1; v_gene: TRBV11-3; j_gene: TRBJ2-2; abundance: .; CDR3aa: CASSRGQGLYTGELFF; CDR3nt: TGTGCCAGCAGCCGCGGACAGGGGCTTTACACCGGGGAGCTGTTTTTT
d_gene: .; v_gene: TRBV7-9; j_gene: TRBJ2-3; abundance: .; CDR3aa: CASSRADTQYF; CDR3nt: TGTGCCAGCAGCCGAGCAGATACGCAGTATTTT
d_gene: .; v_gene: TRBV19; j_gene: TRBJ2-7; abundance: .; CDR3aa: CASSIVMESYEQYF; CDR3nt: TGTGCCAGTAGTATAGTGATGGAGTCCTACGAGCAGTACTTC
d_gene: .; v_gene: TRBV4-3; j_gene: TRBJ2-6; abundance: few; CDR3aa: CASSQDSGIDVLTF; CDR3nt: TGCGCCAGCAGCCAAGATTCAGGGATCGACGTCCTGACTTTC
d_gene: TRBD2; v_gene: TRBV5-4; j_gene: TRBJ2-2; abundance: few; CDR3aa: CASSLGPSGRITGELFF; CDR3nt: TGTGCCAGCAGCTTGGGCCCTAGCGGGAGAATTACCGGGGAGCTGTTTTTT
d_gene: .; v_gene: TRBV5-4; j_gene: TRBJ2-2; abundance: .; CDR3aa: CASSSTTVNTGELFF; CDR3nt: TGTGCCAGCAGCTCCACGACAGTGAACACCGGGGAGCTGTTTTTT
d_gene: TRBD2; v_gene: TRBV28; j_gene: TRBJ2-1; abundance: .; CDR3aa: CASSLPGTSGRTEQFF; CDR3nt: TGTGCCAGCAGTCTACCCGGGACTAGCGGGAGGACTGAGCAGTTCTTC
d_gene: .; v_gene: TRBV5-6; j_gene: TRBJ2-2; abundance: .; CDR3aa: CASSLGGRNTGELFF; CDR3nt: TGTGCCAGCAGCTTGGGAGGCAGGAACACCGGGGAGCTGTTTTTT
d_gene: .; v_gene: TRBV2; j_gene: TRBJ2-7; abundance: .; CDR3aa: CASSEDWTLVEQYF; CDR3nt: TGTGCCAGCAGTGAAGACTGGACACTCGTAGAGCAGTACTTC
d_gene: TRBD1; v_gene: TRBV2; j_gene: TRBJ2-3; abundance: .; CDR3aa: CAMGQGTDTQYF; CDR3nt: TGTGCCATGGGACAGGGGACAGATACGCAGTATTTT
d_gene: .; v_gene: TRBV27; j_gene: TRBJ2-5; abundance: once; CDR3aa: CASSPRQARETQYF; CDR3nt: TGTGCCAGCAGTCCCCGACAGGCTAGGGAGACCCAGTACTTC
d_gene: TRBD1; v_gene: TRBV3-1/TRBV3-2; j_gene: TRBJ2-2; abundance: .; CDR3aa: CASSHRDREIGGELFF; CDR3nt: TGTGCCAGCAGCCACCGGGACAGGGAAATTGGCGGGGAGCTGTTTTTT
d_gene: TRBD1; v_gene: TRBV6-1; j_gene: TRBJ1-2; abundance: .; CDR3aa: CASSEDRGNYGYTF; CDR3nt: TGTGCCAGCAGTGAAGACAGGGGAAACTATGGCTACACCTTC
d_gene: .; v_gene: TRBV20-1; j_gene: TRBJ1-3; abundance: .; CDR3aa: CSARDLNTIYF; CDR3nt: TGCAGTGCTAGAGATCTAAACACCATATATTTT
d_gene: TRBD2; v_gene: TRBV5-1; j_gene: TRBJ2-3; abundance: .; CDR3aa: CASSLDLSGSGADTQYF; CDR3nt: TGCGCCAGCAGCTTGGATCTTAGCGGGAGTGGCGCAGATACGCAGTATTTT
d_gene: TRBD1; v_gene: TRBV10-3; j_gene: TRBJ2-3; abundance: .; CDR3aa: CAIRESTGTGISDTQYF; CDR3nt: TGTGCCATCAGAGAATCCACCGGGACAGGGATTTCAGATACGCAGTATTTT
d_gene: TRBD2; v_gene: TRBV28; j_gene: TRBJ2-3; abundance: few; CDR3aa: CASSPLGLAGTTDTQYF; CDR3nt: TGTGCCAGCAGTCCCCTAGGACTAGCGGGAACCACAGATACGCAGTATTTT
d_gene: TRBD1; v_gene: TRBV7-2; j_gene: TRBJ2-7; abundance: .; CDR3aa: CASSTGTGPYEQYF; CDR3nt: TGTGCCAGCAGCACCGGGACAGGGCCCTACGAGCAGTACTTC
d_gene: .; v_gene: TRBV7-8; j_gene: TRBJ2-3; abundance: .; CDR3aa: CASSFGTRTDTQYF; CDR3nt: TGTGCCAGCAGCTTTGGGACACGCACAGATACGCAGTATTTT
d_gene: .; v_gene: TRBV18; j_gene: TRBJ2-7; abundance: .; CDR3aa: CASSPSSYEQYF; CDR3nt: TGTGCCAGCTCACCATCTTCCTACGAGCAGTACTTC
d_gene: .; v_gene: TRBV6-2/TRBV6-3; j_gene: TRBJ2-3; abundance: .; CDR3aa: CASSYSLSSNTQYF; CDR3nt: TGTGCCAGCAGTTACTCTCTTAGCTCTAATACGCAGTATTTT
d_gene: .; v_gene: TRBV24-1; j_gene: TRBJ1-1; abundance: .; CDR3aa: CATGGNQNEAFF; CDR3nt: TGTGCCACCGGGGGCAACCAAAATGAAGCTTTCTTT